The entry that follows covers one T cell receptor (beta chain) sequence. The antigen remains undetermined. This sample was included in a study of response to subunit inactivated influenza vaccine. Notes on the study in general: The authors proposed limited new T cell recruitment per seasonal influenza vaccination.

CDR1 MDHEN and CDR2 SYDVKM come from the germline V gene. Between the trimmed V and J ends, which lost 4 bases and 7 bases, there was a span of 16 bases. CDR3 length: 15 residues. Via MiXCR, TCRdb re-called the RT-PCR reads, giving one row per CDR3 protein. Altogether hundreds of thousands of distinct CDR3 sequences are present, 15% to 18% being singletons, with the ten largest covering around 10%. The chain recombines TRBV28 with TRBJ1-4; no clear D. Here the sequenced sample was PBMCs from blood, taken 12 days after vaccination. This TCR derives from a middle-aged man who received an inactivated influenza vaccine. The CDR3 here is CASSSEGVGSEKLFF. In DNA, the CDR3 is TGTGCCAGCAGTTCAGAGGGAGTCGGTAGTGAAAAACTGTTTTTT.